These 8 T cell receptor beta chains originate from one sample sequenced in a study of blood T cell repertoires in COVID-19. Measured with immunoSEQ multiplex PCR; TCRdb has only the in-frame clones, and not every one. The table shows hundreds of thousands of clones, with 82% occurring only once. The specimen sequenced was peripheral blood. All receptors come from a woman aged 80 or older with active or convalescent COVID-19.

The chain is built from TRBV7-2 and TRBJ1-5, with D possibly TRBD1 on 6 matching bases. Trimming pared 5 bases from V and 4 bases from J, leaving 12 bases between. Germline V gene lookup returns CDR1 SGHTA and CDR2 FQGNSA. The CDR3 covers 14 residues. CDR3 amino acids: CASSPGHNNQPQHF. CDR3 DNA sequence: TGTGCCAGCAGCCCGGGACATAATAATCAGCCCCAGCATTTT.

The rearrangement links TRBV5-4 to TRBJ1-4; perhaps TRBD1 as D (5 bases). The V end was cut by 2 bases, the J end by 7 bases, with 15 bases between. Per the germline V gene, CDR1 is SGHNT and CDR2 is YYREEE (reference sequence). The CDR3 runs 15 residues. The CDR3, as DNA: TGTGCCAGCAGCTTTAGGGGTGGAGATGGTGAAAAACTGTTTTTT. It specifies CASSFRGGDGEKLFF.

The chain combines TRBV5-1 with TRBJ2-7; 11 nucleotides line up with TRBD1. Germline CDR1 is SGHRS and CDR2 is YFSETQ. Unmatched junction bases numbered 10, after V lost 7 bases and J lost 7 bases. This CDR3 has 14 amino acids. The CDR3 DNA reads TGCGCCAGCTGTCTGGAGGGACAGGGGGGGGAGCAGTACTTC. Translating it yields CASCLEGQGGEQYF.

The chain is built from TRBV12-3 or TRBV12-4 and TRBJ2-3; D perhaps matches TRBD1 (5 bases). Trimming cost V 3 bases and J 5 bases, with 9 bases left between them. The CDR3 has 13 residues. The DNA of the CDR3 is TGTGCCAGCAGTTTCCGGCAGGGAGATACGCAGTATTTT. This sequence encodes CASSFRQGDTQYF.

This clone has just one count. The chain employs TRBV28 and TRBJ1-1, with D maybe TRBD1 (5 bases). V lost 6 bases and J lost 0, with 14 bases in between. This CDR3 has 15 residues. Per the germline V gene, CDR1 is MDHEN and CDR2 is SYDVKM. The DNA for the CDR3 is TGTGCCAGCAGCCCCCCGCGGGGCGTGAACACTGAAGCTTTCTTT. Its translation is CASSPPRGVNTEAFF.

CDR3 sequence: CASSTRDNTDTQYF. The CDR3 region has the DNA TGTGCCAGCAGTACCCGGGACAACACAGATACGCAGTATTTT. The rearrangement links TRBV27 to TRBJ2-3; a weak D match, TRBD1 (6 bases). Germline-derived CDR1 and CDR2 are MNHEY and SMNVEV (reference sequence). This CDR3 contains 14 residues. V lost 5 bases to trimming and J lost 2 bases, with 11 bases between them.

The chain joins TRBV4-2 to TRBJ2-1; tentatively, D is TRBD2 (7 bases). Trimming cost V 0 bases and J 11 bases, with 14 bases left between them. CDR1 is LGHNA, CDR2 YNFKEQ, per germline. There are 14 residues in the CDR3. The CDR3 nucleotides read TGTGCCAGCAGCCAAGAAAAACAGGGACTACAGCAGTTCTTC. Its translation: CASSQEKQGLQQFF.

Of note for this clone: The same CDR3 also results from other DNA sequences found in this sample. The V and J genes are TRBV2 and TRBJ1-5, with no clear D. CDR1 is SNHLY, CDR2 FYNNEI, per germline. The CDR3 has 15 residues. V was clipped by 1 base and J by 0 bases, with 7 bases between them. CDR3 nucleotides: TGTGCCAGCAGTGAAGGCGGTTATAGCAATCAGCCCCAGCATTTT. Translated: CASSEGGYSNQPQHF.